Reported below is one TCR beta chain. Antigen specificity is unknown. Just one base apart from a much larger clone, this may be a read error. The length of the CDR3 is 13 residues. V dropped 3 bases and J dropped 6 bases, with 14 bases sitting between them. Looked up from germline, CDR1 is DFQATT and CDR2 is SNEGSKA (reference sequence). The data belong to a study of blood T cells in healthy people across ages. Overall study results and limits: Diversity was higher, and naive CD4+ cells more numerous, in long-lived donors than in aged donors. Per-million-T-cell TCR beta diversity fell roughly linearly with age.

Combining a sample-barcoded 5' primer with a J-beta primer mix, a second PCR ran for 7 to 11 cycles. Tags on each cDNA molecule came from a template-switch adaptor with 12 random nucleotides. TCRdb re-analysed the 5' RACE reads in MiXCR, keeping a single row per CDR3 protein. The data contain roughly 680,000 distinct CDR3 sequences, 40% to 65% of them singletons. The TCR originated in a woman at least 80 years old in good health. Material for sequencing was blood. The rearrangement links TRBV20-1 to TRBJ1-2; D remains unclear. The CDR3 coding sequence is TGCAGTGCTAGGAATGGGCAGCCCCATGGCTACACCTTC. Its protein is CSARNGQPHGYTF.